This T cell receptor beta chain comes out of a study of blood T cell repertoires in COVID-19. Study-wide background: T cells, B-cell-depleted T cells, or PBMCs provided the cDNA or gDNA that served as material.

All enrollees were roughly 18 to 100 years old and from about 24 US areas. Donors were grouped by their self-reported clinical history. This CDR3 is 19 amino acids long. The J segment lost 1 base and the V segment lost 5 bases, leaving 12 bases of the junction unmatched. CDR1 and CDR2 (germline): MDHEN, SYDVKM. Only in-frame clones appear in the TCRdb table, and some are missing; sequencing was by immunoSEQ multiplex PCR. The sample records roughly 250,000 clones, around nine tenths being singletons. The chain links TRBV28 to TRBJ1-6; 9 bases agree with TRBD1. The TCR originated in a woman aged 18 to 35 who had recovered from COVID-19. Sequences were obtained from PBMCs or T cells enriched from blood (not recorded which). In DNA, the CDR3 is TGTGCCAGCAGTCTTCGACAGGGGGGATTCCTGTCCTATAATTCACCCCTCCACTTT. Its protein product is CASSLRQGGFLSYNSPLHF.